This TCR beta chain derives from a study of T cells in Graves' hyperthyroidism and ophthalmopathy. Ten or more counts support this clonotype. Amplification yielded TCR beta CDR3 regions, with RNA transcripts as the source. With the HTBI primer set, the TCR CDR3 went through a first round of RT-PCR. TCRdb reprocessed the multiplex PCR reads via MiXCR and lists one record per CDR3 protein. The table has roughly 750,000 distinct CDR3 sequences, about a sixth seen once. Between the trimmed V and J ends, which lost 1 base and 5 bases, there was a span of 8 bases. The V gene's germline CDR1 is MNHEY and CDR2 SMNVEV (reference sequence). This CDR3 is 13 amino acids long. Uncontrolled infection, other autoimmune disease, pregnancy or lactation led to exclusion.

Sequencing was performed on blood. The TCR sequence derives from a man aged 18 to 35 with Graves' hyperthyroidism. The chain carries TRBV27 and TRBJ2-5, with D perhaps matching TRBD2 (5 bases). This CDR3 reads CASSLWGDETQYF. The CDR3 DNA reads TGTGCCAGCAGTTTATGGGGAGACGAGACCCAGTACTTC.